The next 18 T cell receptor beta chains were all read from a single sample in a study of T cell responses to AZD1222 COVID-19 vaccine. Assay: immunoSEQ multiplex PCR; the TCRdb copy retains only in-frame clones and omits some. The sample consists of roughly 150,000 clones, around nine tenths of them appearing once. This material consisted of peripheral blood, taken on day 0 of AZD1222 vaccination. The receptors come from an adult in good health.

The rearrangement uses TRBV6-2 or TRBV6-3 and TRBJ2-5; D is unclear. The CDR3 contains 14 residues. V lost 2 bases to trimming and J lost 4 bases, with 11 bases between them. The germline V gene has CDR1 MNHEY and CDR2 SVGEGT. In DNA form, the CDR3 reads TGTGCCAGCAGTTACCCCAGGTGGCGAGAGACCCAGTACTTC. This encodes CASSYPRWRETQYF.

This chain joins TRBV27 and TRBJ2-7, with 9 bases aligning to TRBD2. V gave up 6 bases and J gave up 5 bases; unmatched junction bases: 8. The V gene's germline CDR1 is MNHEY and CDR2 SMNVEV (reference sequence). The CDR3 runs 14 residues. CDR3 region: CASSLAGVRNEQYF. The CDR3 nucleotides are TGTGCCAGCAGCTTAGCGGGAGTGAGGAACGAGCAGTACTTC.

V and J are TRBV3-1 (or the pseudogene TRBV3-2) and TRBJ1-4; possible D gene TRBD1, 5 bases. This CDR3 comprises 14 residues. V was pared by 4 bases and J by 7 bases, with 13 bases between. Germline V gene data show CDR1 as LGHDT and CDR2 as YNNKEL (reference sequence). The CDR3 here is CASSLIGTGEKLFF. Here the CDR3 DNA reads TGTGCCAGCAGCCTGATCGGGACGGGTGAAAAACTGTTTTTT.

The V call is TRBV9, the J call TRBJ2-1; D gene uncertain. This CDR3 is 12 amino acids long. The V end lost 0 bases, the J end lost 9 bases, and 7 bases lay between the germline ends. The germline CDR1 and CDR2 sequences are SGDLS and YYNGEE. The CDR3 spells CASSVADTEQFF. CDR3 sequence (DNA): TGTGCCAGCAGCGTAGCGGATACTGAGCAGTTCTTC.

The V and J genes are TRBV6-1 and TRBJ2-3; D may be TRBD2 (6 bases). Trimming removed 2 bases from V and 0 bases from J, with 9 bases in between. In germline, CDR1 is MNHNS, CDR2 SASEGT. The CDR3 covers 15 residues. CDR3 region: CASSEWRGSTDTQYF. The CDR3, as DNA: TGTGCCAGCAGTGAATGGCGGGGTAGCACAGATACGCAGTATTTT.

The V and J genes are TRBV7-2 and TRBJ1-3, with D perhaps TRBD1 (5 bases). This CDR3 is built from 15 residues. Trimming shortened V by 1 base and J by 4 bases, and 11 bases separated the two germline ends. Germline CDR1 and CDR2: SGHTA and FQGNSA. CDR3 nucleotide sequence: TGTGCCAGCAGCTTAGACAGGACGAAGGGAAACACCATATATTTT. Translated, it gives CASSLDRTKGNTIYF.

The chain has TRBV6-4 and TRBJ2-3; TRBD2 aligns across 7 bases. The V gene end was trimmed by 3 bases and the J gene end by 4 bases; junction bases not matched to a gene: 4. This CDR3 contains 14 residues. The germline gives CDR1 MRHNA, CDR2 SNTAGT. CDR3 in DNA: TGTGCCAGCAGTGAGGCGGGAGAGGCAGATACGCAGTATTTT. This translates into CASSEAGEADTQYF.

V usage is TRBV28 and J usage is TRBJ1-2; tentative D call: TRBD1 (5 bases). The CDR3 loop spans 15 amino acids. Germline CDR1 and CDR2: MDHEN and SYDVKM. V gave up 5 bases and J gave up 7 bases, with 20 bases separating them. CDR3 loop: CASSTAGAYFGGYTF. CDR3 DNA sequence: TGTGCCAGCAGTACTGCCGGGGCCTATTTTGGTGGCTACACCTTC.

The chain is built from TRBV28 and TRBJ1-2; D is undetermined. CDR1 and CDR2 from the germline V gene are MDHEN and SYDVKM. The CDR3 runs to 14 residues. The V and J ends lost 3 bases and 2 bases respectively, with 10 bases between them. The CDR3 bases are TGTGCCAGCAGTTTTATCGGCATCAACTATGGCTACACCTTC. Amino acids: CASSFIGINYGYTF.

This chain uses TRBV20-1 with TRBJ2-7; a weak D match, TRBD2 (6 bases). The CDR3 runs to 11 residues. V was trimmed by 5 bases and J by 3 bases, leaving 8 bases between them. Germline CDR1 DFQATT, CDR2 SNEGSKA (reference sequence). The CDR3 bases are TGCAGTGCTGGGACTTACTACGAGCAGTACTTC. It specifies CSAGTYYEQYF.

The chain links TRBV29-1 to TRBJ2-7, with 8 positions matching TRBD1. The CDR3 contains 13 residues. Trimming took 7 bases from V and 2 from J; bases not matched to a gene: 7. Germline V CDR1 and CDR2: SQVTM, ANQGSEA. The CDR3 protein is CSGLGQETYEQYF. The CDR3 bases are TGCAGCGGTCTGGGACAGGAAACCTACGAGCAGTACTTC.

V usage is TRBV11-2 and J usage is TRBJ1-5, with 7 bases lining up with TRBD1. J gave up 4 bases and V 2 bases, and 5 bases lay outside the gene matches. In germline, CDR1 is SGHAT, CDR2 FQNNGV. This CDR3 contains 15 residues. The CDR3 DNA is TGTGCCAGCAGCTTACGGGCAGGGGGAAATCAGCCCCAGCATTTT. It encodes CASSLRAGGNQPQHF.

This chain uses TRBV28 with TRBJ1-4; TRBD1 agrees at 8 bases. Germline trimming cut 3 bases from V and 7 bases from J; bases unmatched to any gene: 7. From germline, CDR1 is MDHEN and CDR2 SYDVKM. The CDR3 length is 15 residues. For the CDR3, the DNA is TGTGCCAGCAGTTTCCTCAGGGGGCCGGGTGAAAAACTGTTTTTT. This codes for CASSFLRGPGEKLFF.

This chain links TRBV4-3 with TRBJ2-5; 11 bases match TRBD2. There are 20 residues in the CDR3. CDR1 is LGHNA, CDR2 YSLEER, per germline. J was trimmed by 4 bases and V by 0 bases; bases with no gene match: 16. CDR3 coding DNA: TGCGCCAGCAGCCAAGATGGGACTAGCGGTAGTCTGGTATCAAGAGAGACCCAGTACTTC. Translating it yields CASSQDGTSGSLVSRETQYF.

The chain joins TRBV7-9 to TRBJ1-1, with D possibly being TRBD1 (6 bases). Germline values: CDR1 SEHNR, CDR2 FQNEAQ (reference sequence). There are 18 residues in the CDR3. V was clipped by 6 bases and J by 1 base, with 24 bases between them. CDR3 loop: CASRHHWGAHYRNTEAFF. DNA of the CDR3: TGTGCCAGCAGACACCATTGGGGGGCGCATTATAGGAACACTGAAGCTTTCTTT.

J is TRBJ2-2 and V is TRBV28, with D possibly being TRBD2 (5 bases). V lost 6 bases and J 5 bases, leaving 22 bases between the germline ends. From germline, CDR1 is MDHEN and CDR2 SYDVKM. The CDR3 totals 17 residues. This CDR3 reads CASSYTEPRARTGELFF. The DNA for the CDR3 is TGTGCCAGCAGCTATACAGAGCCGAGGGCGAGGACCGGGGAGCTGTTTTTT.

The chain is built from TRBV5-1 and TRBJ2-2, with TRBD2 matching over 8 bases. Germline V gene data show CDR1 as SGHRS and CDR2 as YFSETQ. This CDR3 has 15 residues. V gave up 0 bases and J gave up 4 bases; unmatched junction bases: 2. The CDR3 DNA is TGCGCCAGCAGCTTGGACGGGAGGGCCACCGGGGAGCTGTTTTTT. Translation gives CASSLDGRATGELFF.

The CDR3 here is CASSEAGTGPGEQYF. The CDR3 DNA reads TGCGCCAGCAGTGAAGCCGGGACGGGACCCGGCGAGCAGTACTTC. The V and J genes are TRBV10-1 and TRBJ2-7; tentatively, D is TRBD1 or TRBD2 (5 bases each). CDR1 WNHNN and CDR2 SYGVQD come from the germline V gene (reference sequence). The CDR3 runs 15 residues. Trimming took off 3 bases at V and 6 bases at J, with 18 bases between the two ends.